A single sample gave rise to the 23 T cell receptor beta chains below, sequenced in a study of blood T cell repertoires in COVID-19. This table comes from immunoSEQ multiplex PCR, and its TCRdb copy is limited to in-frame clones, with some not included. Of approximately 330,000 clones detected, 85% to 90% appear once; the ten largest clones hold under 1.1%. Sequencing used peripheral blood. The receptor source for this set is a woman aged 40 to 50 with COVID-19, enrolled during active disease.

The chain carries TRBV2 and TRBJ2-5, with 13 bases aligning to TRBD2. CDR1 SNHLY and CDR2 FYNNEI come from the germline V gene. The CDR3 runs 16 residues. V lost 10 bases to trimming and J lost 0 bases; unmatched junction nucleotides: 8. CDR3 amino acids: CAIGLAGEWYQETQYF. The CDR3 DNA reads TGTGCCATTGGACTAGCGGGGGAGTGGTACCAAGAGACCCAGTACTTC.

The rearrangement links TRBV7-9 to TRBJ2-7, with D possibly being TRBD2 (6 bases). Germline loops: CDR1 SEHNR, CDR2 FQNEAQ (reference sequence). V lost 1 base and J lost 1, with 8 bases in between. The CDR3 has 14 amino acids. CDR3 loop: CASSLGRGSYEQYF. DNA for the CDR3: TGTGCCAGCAGCTTAGGCCGGGGGTCCTACGAGCAGTACTTC. The full variable domain, completed using reference TRBV7-9 and TRBJ2-7, is DTGVSQNPRHKITKRGQNVTFRCDPISEHNRLYWYRQTLGQGPEFLTYFQNEAQLEKSRLLSDRFSAERPKGSFSTLEIQRTEQGDSAMYLCASSLGRGSYEQYFGPGTRLTVT.

This clone was seen only a few times. The chain carries TRBV6-2 or TRBV6-3 and TRBJ1-5; D gene unclear. Germline CDR1 MNHEY, CDR2 SVGEGT. V gave up 4 bases and J gave up 9 bases, with 10 bases separating them. The CDR3 extends over 12 amino acids. The CDR3 DNA reads as TGTGCCAGCAGTTCACGGGATTGGCCCCAGCATTTT. Translating gives CASSSRDWPQHF.

The rearrangement uses TRBV28 and TRBJ1-2; D is uncertain. This CDR3 has 15 amino acids. Trimming removed 5 bases from V and 3 bases from J, with 16 bases in between. The V gene's germline CDR1 is MDHEN and CDR2 SYDVKM. CDR3 nucleotides: TGTGCCAGCAGTCGCCTCTCCGGGGTCTACTATGGCTACACCTTC. Translating it yields CASSRLSGVYYGYTF.

CDR3 in DNA: TGCAGCGTTTTAAGAGTGAACACTGAAGCTTTCTTT. Translating gives CSVLRVNTEAFF. V usage is TRBV29-1 and J usage is TRBJ1-1; D not resolved. V dropped 5 bases and J dropped 0 bases, with 7 bases sitting between them. Germline V gene data show CDR1 as SQVTM and CDR2 as ANQGSEA. This CDR3 is 12 amino acids long.

The chain couples TRBV18 to TRBJ2-1, with a weak D call TRBD2 (6 bases). V shed 2 bases and J shed 5 bases, with 13 bases lying between them. CDR1 KGHSH and CDR2 LQKENI come from the germline V gene. The length of the CDR3 is 15 residues. CDR3 coding DNA: TGTGCCAGCTCACCAGCTCTAGCGCCGAACAATGAGCAGTTCTTC. Encoded protein: CASSPALAPNNEQFF.

This chain uses TRBV5-4 with TRBJ2-7; 7 bases agree with TRBD1. The germline V gene has CDR1 SGHNT and CDR2 YYREEE (reference sequence). Trimming at V came to 4 bases and at J to 6 bases, leaving 1 base not matched to a gene. The CDR3 spans 11 residues. This chain's CDR3 is CASSRDSEQYF. CDR3 coding DNA: TGTGCCAGCAGCCGGGACAGCGAGCAGTACTTC.

The chain combines TRBV28 with TRBJ1-2, with D tentatively TRBD1 (6 bases). The CDR3 is made up of 14 amino acids. Germline V lookup: CDR1 MDHEN, CDR2 SYDVKM. The ends were cut back, 6 bases at V and 2 bases at J, with 13 bases in the middle. The CDR3 protein is CASSRDTTNYGYTF. The CDR3 DNA reads TGTGCCAGCAGCCGGGACACAACCAACTATGGCTACACCTTC.

The chain joins TRBV3-1 (or the pseudogene TRBV3-2) to TRBJ2-3, with 9 bases aligning to TRBD2. The CDR3 length is 16 residues. Per germline, CDR1 LGHDT and CDR2 YNNKEL (reference sequence). Trimming took 2 bases from V and 4 from J; bases not matched to a gene: 7. DNA of the CDR3: TGTGCCAGCAGCCAAACCCGTGGGACTAGCCCAGATACGCAGTATTTT. Amino acids: CASSQTRGTSPDTQYF.

This clone was observed a single time. The chain combines TRBV28 with TRBJ1-2; a possible D gene is TRBD1 (6 bases). This CDR3 region has 16 residues. The V gene's germline CDR1 is MDHEN and CDR2 SYDVKM. Deletions cut 6 bases from V and 0 bases from J, with 17 bases between. The CDR3 loop is CASRTPGGGPNYGYTF. The CDR3 coding sequence is TGTGCCAGCAGGACCCCGGGAGGGGGGCCTAACTATGGCTACACCTTC.

The chain couples TRBV7-9 to TRBJ2-7; maybe TRBD2 (5 bases). The V end lost 3 bases, the J end lost 7 bases, and 7 bases lay between the germline ends. The CDR3 is 11 residues long. CDR1 is SEHNR, CDR2 FQNEAQ, per germline (reference sequence). CDR3 nucleotides: TGTGCCAGCAGCTTTCCGGGGGAGCAGTACTTC. Translated: CASSFPGEQYF.

CDR3 protein: CASSRTALGNTIYF. In DNA form, the CDR3 reads TGCGCCAGCAGCCGGACAGCGTTGGGAAACACCATATATTTT. The chain has TRBV5-1 and TRBJ1-3; TRBD1 is a possible D gene (6 bases). Germline CDR1 SGHRS, CDR2 YFSETQ. CDR3 length: 14 residues. Between the trimmed V and J ends, which lost 4 bases and 4 bases, there was a span of 12 bases.

This CDR3 reads CASSFVDRVTDTQYF. The CDR3, as DNA: TGTGCCAGCAGTTTTGTAGACAGGGTTACAGATACGCAGTATTTT. The rearrangement joins TRBV28 to TRBJ2-3; TRBD1 agrees at 7 bases. Germline CDR1 reads MDHEN; CDR2 reads SYDVKM. The CDR3 length is 15 residues. Germline trimming cut 3 bases from V and 3 bases from J; bases unmatched to any gene: 6. Full variable domain (outside the CDR3, taken from reference TRBV28 and TRBJ2-3): DVKVTQSSRYLVKRTGEKVFLECVQDMDHENMFWYRQDPGLGLRLIYFSYDVKMKEKGDIPEGYSVSREKKERFSLILESASTNQTSMYLCASSFVDRVTDTQYFGPGTRLTVL.

J is TRBJ2-7 and V is TRBV7-2, with a possible D match to TRBD2 (5 bases). The germline V and J ends were trimmed by 1 base and 0 bases, with 10 bases remaining between them. This CDR3 is built from 15 residues. Germline CDR1 and CDR2: SGHTA and FQGNSA. The CDR3 protein is CASSLVRDSSYEQYF. CDR3 DNA sequence: TGTGCCAGCAGCTTAGTCCGGGATAGCTCCTACGAGCAGTACTTC.

This chain connects TRBV29-1 to TRBJ2-7; 9 nucleotides agree with TRBD1. The CDR3 extends over 12 amino acids. Germline values: CDR1 SQVTM, CDR2 ANQGSEA. The J segment lost 1 base and the V segment lost 7 bases, leaving 2 bases of the junction unmatched. DNA for the CDR3: TGCAGCGCCGGGACAGGGTCCTACGAGCAGTACTTC. Residues: CSAGTGSYEQYF.

The gene calls are TRBV28 and TRBJ1-5; no definite D call. Germline V gives CDR1 MDHEN, CDR2 SYDVKM. The CDR3 extends over 15 amino acids. V shed 6 bases and J shed 0 bases, with 12 bases lying between them. CDR3: CASRDESYSNQPQHF. As DNA, the CDR3 is TGTGCCAGCAGAGATGAGTCGTATAGCAATCAGCCCCAGCATTTT.

V is TRBV6-5 and J is TRBJ1-3; tentative D call: TRBD1 (6 bases). CDR1 is MNHEY, CDR2 SVGAGI, per germline. The CDR3 contains 16 residues. Deletions cut 0 bases from V and 3 bases from J, with 12 bases between. This chain's CDR3 is CASSYSGAGNGNTIYF. Written as DNA, the CDR3 is TGTGCCAGCAGTTACTCGGGGGCAGGGAATGGAAACACCATATATTTT.

There are a few counts of this clone. The chain combines TRBV5-4 with TRBJ2-7; 14 bases agree with TRBD2. The CDR3 has 17 residues. Germline CDR1 reads SGHNT; CDR2 reads YYREEE (reference sequence). The ends lost 4 bases at V and 0 bases at J; junction bases unmatched: 6. CDR3 sequence reads: CASSPGLAGVSSYEQYF. Written as DNA, the CDR3 is TGTGCCAGCAGCCCGGGACTAGCGGGAGTCAGCTCCTACGAGCAGTACTTC.

The chain is built from TRBV28 and TRBJ2-1; 10 nucleotides match TRBD2. The CDR3 sequence is 16 residues long. Germline V gene sequence: CDR1 MDHEN, CDR2 SYDVKM. Trimming at V came to 5 bases and at J to 0 bases, leaving 4 bases not matched to a gene. CDR3 residues: CASSETSGASYNEQFF. The CDR3 DNA reads TGTGCCAGCAGTGAAACTAGCGGGGCCTCCTACAATGAGCAGTTCTTC.

CDR3 bases: TGTGCCAGCAGTTTCCCCCCACAGGGCGGAACCGGGGAGCTGTTTTTT. This sequence encodes CASSFPPQGGTGELFF. The V call is TRBV28, the J call TRBJ2-2; the D gene is possibly TRBD1 (6 bases). Germline loops: CDR1 MDHEN, CDR2 SYDVKM. V lost 3 bases, J lost 5 bases, and 16 bases lay in between. The CDR3 length is 16 residues. Supplemented by reference TRBV28 and TRBJ2-2, the full variable domain reads DVKVTQSSRYLVKRTGEKVFLECVQDMDHENMFWYRQDPGLGLRLIYFSYDVKMKEKGDIPEGYSVSREKKERFSLILESASTNQTSMYLCASSFPPQGGTGELFFGEGSRLTVL.

The chain links TRBV6-4 to TRBJ2-4; 11 bases line up with TRBD2. The CDR3 totals 19 residues. Germline CDR1 reads MRHNA; CDR2 reads SNTAGT. Unmatched junction bases numbered 11, after V lost 3 bases and J lost 1 base. CDR3 nucleotides: TGTGCCAGCAGTGAGGTTAGTAGCGGGAGGGCCATCGCCAAAAACATTCAGTACTTC. As protein: CASSEVSSGRAIAKNIQYF.

A single count supports this clone. The chain couples TRBV30 to TRBJ1-2, with D possibly TRBD1 on 5 matching bases. This CDR3 has 12 residues. V was clipped by 3 bases and J by 4 bases, with 9 bases between them. Per germline, CDR1 GTSNPN and CDR2 SVGIG (reference sequence). The CDR3 nucleotides read TGTGCCTGGAGCAGGGATATCTATGGCTACACCTTC. It is translated as CAWSRDIYGYTF. The full variable domain, with the rest looked up from reference TRBV30 and TRBJ1-2, is SQTIHQWPATLVQPVGSPLSLECTVEGTSNPNLYWYRQAAGRGLQLLFYSVGIGQISSEVPQNLSASRPQDRQFILSSKKLLLSDSGFYLCAWSRDIYGYTFGSGTRLTVV.

This chain joins TRBV6-5 and TRBJ1-4, with 12 bases matching TRBD1. Per the germline V gene, CDR1 is MNHEY and CDR2 is SVGAGI. The CDR3 consists of 15 residues. With 6 bases clipped from V and 8 bases from J, the junction kept 7 bases outside the gene matches. The CDR3 protein is CASSGTGTGGEKLFF. In nucleotides, the CDR3 is TGTGCCAGCAGCGGAACCGGGACAGGGGGCGAAAAACTGTTTTTT.